A selection of T cell receptor beta chains follows, all from one sample in a study of blood T cell repertoires in COVID-19. Here immunoSEQ multiplex PCR was the method, and the copy in TCRdb shows in-frame clones only, minus some. The sample records 70,000 to 100,000 clones, around 92% being singletons. Material: peripheral blood. The source of these receptors is a man between 45 and 60 years old with COVID-19, enrolled during active disease. Each CDR3 is given with its conserved first and last residue. A D gene is named only where the DNA matches it firmly. Expanded clones get a size class; other rows say once, few or many, or leave the size out.

TRBJ2-4,.,TRBD1,TRBV12-3/TRBV12-4,TGTGCCAGCGGTCCGGGACAGGGGAGGGATCAGTACTTC,CASGPGQGRDQYF
TRBJ1-2,.,TRBD1,TRBV10-1,TGCGCCAGCAGTGAGCGGGGACAGGGCGGTGGCTACACCTTC,CASSERGQGGGYTF
TRBJ2-3,once,TRBD1,TRBV3-1/TRBV3-2,TGTGCCAGCAGCCTCCGGACAGGAGCGAGCACAGATACGCAGTATTTT,CASSLRTGASTDTQYF
TRBJ2-1,.,TRBD2,TRBV4-1,TGCGCCAGCAGCCAGAATAGCGGGAGCTCCTACAATGAGCAGTTCTTC,CASSQNSGSSYNEQFF
TRBJ1-2,.,TRBD1,TRBV6-5,TGTGCCAGCAGTCCCGGGACAGGCTATGGCTACACCTTC,CASSPGTGYGYTF
TRBJ1-1,once,TRBD1,TRBV6-1,TGTGCCAGCAGTGGCGATCGGACAGGGCGGTGGAACACTGAAGCTTTCTTT,CASSGDRTGRWNTEAFF
TRBJ1-2,.,TRBD1,TRBV28,TGTGCCAGCAGTTTTTATGGAGGACAGGGATCGTCTAGCTATGGCTACACCTTC,CASSFYGGQGSSSYGYTF
TRBJ2-1,.,.,TRBV28,TGTGCCAGCAGTTTGCAGGGTGGGCACAATGAGCAGTTCTTC,CASSLQGGHNEQFF
TRBJ2-2,.,TRBD2,TRBV7-3,TGTGCCAGCAGCCCCCTTAGCGGGGTGGGCTCGCGGGAGCTGTTTTTT,CASSPLSGVGSRELFF
TRBJ2-3,.,TRBD1,TRBV9,TGTGCCAGCAGCCCTCGACAGGGTGTGAGCACAGATACGCAGTATTTT,CASSPRQGVSTDTQYF
TRBJ1-2,.,.,TRBV21-1,TGTGCCAGCAGCAAAGGGGGCAAAGGGGCCCTCTATGGCTACACCTTC,CASSKGGKGALYGYTF
TRBJ2-6,.,.,TRBV12-3/TRBV12-4,TGTGCCAGCAGATCAAATTCGGCCAACGTCCTGACTTTC,CASRSNSANVLTF
TRBJ1-5,.,.,TRBV7-6,TGTGCCAGCAGCTTAGGGCAGGGAATGCAGCCCCAGCATTTT,CASSLGQGMQPQHF
TRBJ2-3,.,.,TRBV7-9,TGTGCCAGCAGCTTACCGAGAGCGACGCAGTATTTT,CASSLPRATQYF
TRBJ2-7,.,.,TRBV14,TGTGCCAGCAGCCACGGACGGGGTCTCTACGAGCAGTACTTC,CASSHGRGLYEQYF
TRBJ2-5,.,TRBD2,TRBV3-1/TRBV3-2,TGTGCCAGCAGCAATCACGGGGGGCAAGAGACCCAGTACTTC,CASSNHGGQETQYF
TRBJ2-5,.,TRBD2,TRBV2,TGTGCCAGCAGACGACTAGCGGGGACCCAAGAGACCCAGTACTTC,CASRRLAGTQETQYF
TRBJ2-5,.,TRBD1,TRBV6-7,TGTGCCAGCAGTTACCCCATCCTAGGACAGGGCCAAGAGACCCAGTACTTC,CASSYPILGQGQETQYF
TRBJ1-6,.,.,TRBV7-2,TGTGCCAGCAGCTTCACCCAAAGCCGGGACATATCACCCCTCCACTTT,CASSFTQSRDISPLHF
TRBJ1-5,.,TRBD1,TRBV6-6,TGTGCCAGCACGACGGGACAGGGGGTTGAGCCCCAGCATTTT,CASTTGQGVEPQHF
TRBJ2-7,.,TRBD1,TRBV5-1,TGCGCCAGCAGCTTGGGGACAGGCCAGTATGAGCAGTACTTC,CASSLGTGQYEQYF
TRBJ2-7,.,.,TRBV29-1,TGCAGCGTTGTAGGGGGGGGTTACGAGCAGTACTTC,CSVVGGGYEQYF
TRBJ2-3,.,.,TRBV27,TGTGCCAGCAGTTGGGTTAGCGGAATCACAGATACGCAGTATTTT,CASSWVSGITDTQYF
TRBJ1-2,.,.,TRBV12-3/TRBV12-4,TGTGCCAGCAGTTTTGTGGCGGACTATGGCTACACCTTC,CASSFVADYGYTF
TRBJ2-5,.,.,TRBV9,TGTGCCAGCAGCACACAGAGGGAACAGAGTAAAGAGACCCAGTACTTC,CASSTQREQSKETQYF
TRBJ2-7,once,TRBD2,TRBV2,TGTGCGATCAATTCGGGAGGGTCCCAGCAGTACTTC,CAINSGGSQQYF
TRBJ1-4,.,.,TRBV29-1,TGCAGCGTTGGAACTCCTAATGAAAAACTGTTTTTT,CSVGTPNEKLFF
TRBJ1-1,.,.,TRBV27,TGTGCCAGCAGTTTAAGGGGGATACAGGGCTCTGAAGCTTTCTTT,CASSLRGIQGSEAFF
TRBJ1-5,.,.,TRBV7-2,TGTGCCAGCAGCTTCGTAGGGGTGGGCAATCAGCCCCAGCATTTT,CASSFVGVGNQPQHF
TRBJ2-1,.,TRBD2,TRBV6-2/TRBV6-3,TGTGCCAGCAGTTACGCTAGCGGGGGGGCGAATGAGCAGTTCTTC,CASSYASGGANEQFF
TRBJ2-1,.,TRBD2,TRBV7-8,TGTGCCAGCAGCTCGTTCCCGACTAGCGGGAGGGACAATGAGCAGTTCTTC,CASSSFPTSGRDNEQFF
TRBJ2-7,.,TRBD1,TRBV7-6,TGTGCCAGCCCCCAGGACAGGGGGGTCCCCTCCGAGCAGTACTTC,CASPQDRGVPSEQYF
TRBJ2-3,few,TRBD1,TRBV4-2,TGTGCCAGCAGCCAAACAACAGGGGAGAGAGATACGCAGTATTTT,CASSQTTGERDTQYF
TRBJ2-7,.,TRBD1,TRBV4-1,TGCGCCAGCAGCCACCCGGGACAGGGAGCCGAGCAGTACTTC,CASSHPGQGAEQYF
TRBJ2-7,few,TRBD2,TRBV18,TGTGCCAGCTCACCAAATCTCAGCGGGGGTAAGGACGAGCAGTACTTC,CASSPNLSGGKDEQYF
TRBJ1-6,.,TRBD1,TRBV7-9,TGTGCCAGCAGCTGGACAGGGAATAATTCACCCCTCCACTTT,CASSWTGNNSPLHF
TRBJ1-2,.,TRBD1,TRBV25-1,TGTGCCAGCAAGGCAGGGGGGTACTATGGCTACACCTTC,CASKAGGYYGYTF
TRBJ1-3,few,.,TRBV14,TGTGCCAGCAGCCAAGACGGACTTTTTGGAAACACCATATATTTT,CASSQDGLFGNTIYF
TRBJ2-3,.,TRBD2,TRBV18,TGTGCCAGCTCACCTCCTAGCGGGGGCTGGGATACGCAGTATTTT,CASSPPSGGWDTQYF
TRBJ2-7,.,TRBD2,TRBV7-3,TGTGCCAGCAGCTTAACCCACGGGGGGGCCGGTGAGCAGTACTTC,CASSLTHGGAGEQYF
TRBJ1-2,once,.,TRBV6-6,TGTGCCAGCAGTGGATGGTTCAGGGGAAACTATGGCTACACCTTC,CASSGWFRGNYGYTF
TRBJ2-3,.,TRBD1,TRBV19,TGTGCCAGTAGTATCGGACAGGAGAGGCAGTATTTT,CASSIGQERQYF
TRBJ1-1,.,TRBD1,TRBV7-3,TGTGCCAGCAGTCGACAGGGGGCGGGGACTGAAGCTTTCTTT,CASSRQGAGTEAFF
TRBJ2-7,.,.,TRBV2,TGTGCCAGCAGTCGTGGACAGACCACCTACGAGCAGTACTTC,CASSRGQTTYEQYF
TRBJ2-5,.,.,TRBV18,TGTGCCAGCTCACCAAGCTCTCGGCGGGTTGAGACCCAGTACTTC,CASSPSSRRVETQYF
TRBJ1-4,.,TRBD1,TRBV6-6,TGTGCCAGCAGTTATAGGGGGCGGGATGAAAAACTGTTTTTT,CASSYRGRDEKLFF
TRBJ2-5,.,.,TRBV18,TGTGCCAGCTCACCGGGGGCTCAAGAGACCCAGTACTTC,CASSPGAQETQYF
TRBJ2-2,.,TRBD2,TRBV4-1,TGCGCCAGCAGCCAAGATCCGAGCGGGGGGAACACCGGGGAGCTGTTTTTT,CASSQDPSGGNTGELFF
TRBJ2-3,.,TRBD1,TRBV6-2/TRBV6-3,TGTGCCAGCAGTGCCTCCGGGACAGCCACAGATACGCAGTATTTT,CASSASGTATDTQYF
TRBJ2-1,.,.,TRBV28,TGTGCCAGCAGTTCCCGAAAAAGTACTAGTCGGTCCGCCAATGAGCAGTTCTTC,CASSSRKSTSRSANEQFF
TRBJ1-2,.,.,TRBV20-1,TGCAGTGCTAGTGAGGGAGGCCTTATTGGCTACACCTTC,CSASEGGLIGYTF
TRBJ2-1,.,TRBD2,TRBV28,TGTGCCAGCAGTGGGCTTGCGGGGGGGGACAATGAGCAGTTCTTC,CASSGLAGGDNEQFF
TRBJ1-2,.,TRBD1,TRBV4-2,TGTGCCAGCAGCTCGGACAGGGGCTACACCTTC,CASSSDRGYTF
TRBJ2-2,.,.,TRBV4-2,TGTGCCAGCAGCCAAGATAGGGCGGGGTACACCGGGGAGCTGTTTTTT,CASSQDRAGYTGELFF